The 23 T cell receptor beta chains below all came from one sample that was sequenced in a study of neurological immune-mediated disorders. TCRdb passed the 5' RACE reads through MiXCR, listing each CDR3 protein once. The data show about 55,000 distinct CDR3 sequences, with approximately 3.8% seen just once and around 1.5% held by the top ten. Source material: PBMCs. These receptors all stem from a man aged 30-40 years with multiple sclerosis.

This clonotype showed up many times. The rearrangement joins TRBV20-1 to TRBJ1-1; D uncertain. Germline V gene lookup returns CDR1 DFQATT and CDR2 SNEGSKA (reference sequence). The CDR3 has 11 amino acids. V shed 2 bases and J shed 3 bases, with 4 bases lying between them. This CDR3 is CSARKDTEAFF. As DNA, the CDR3 is TGCAGTGCTAGAAAGGACACTGAAGCTTTCTTT.

This clonotype showed up many times. The J gene is TRBJ2-7, the V gene TRBV12-3 or TRBV12-4; a possible D gene is TRBD2 (5 bases). This CDR3 region has 12 residues. V was shortened by 5 bases and J by 7 bases, with 12 bases between the two germline ends. As DNA, the CDR3 is TGTGCCAGCAGTCCACAAACTAGTGAGCAGTACTTC. This translates into CASSPQTSEQYF.

This clonotype was recorded at least ten times. This chain joins TRBV7-8 and TRBJ1-5; the D gene is possibly TRBD1 (5 bases). The CDR3 is 15 amino acids. CDR1 SGHVS and CDR2 FQNEAQ come from the germline V gene. With 5 bases removed from V and 4 bases from J, the gap between germline ends came to 15 bases. The CDR3 sequence: CASSLGAPRNQPQHF. The DNA for the CDR3 is TGTGCCAGCAGCCTAGGGGCCCCTCGTAATCAGCCCCAGCATTTT.

This clonotype was detected many times. The V call is TRBV25-1, the J call TRBJ1-6; 10 nucleotides line up with TRBD1. Unmatched junction bases numbered 6, after V lost 1 base and J lost 9 bases. Germline CDR1 and CDR2: MGHDK and SYGVNS. This CDR3 has 16 residues. The CDR3 reads CASSEWWGTGASPLHF. CDR3 nucleotides: TGTGCCAGCAGTGAATGGTGGGGGACAGGGGCTTCACCCCTCCACTTT.

This clonotype has a count of ten or more. This sequence joins TRBV6-5 and TRBJ2-3, with 10 bases fitting TRBD2. Germline V gene sequence: CDR1 MNHEY, CDR2 SVGAGI. This CDR3 has 15 amino acids. The V segment lost 2 bases and the J segment 1 base; nucleotides outside the gene matches: 0. The CDR3 reads CASSYGLAGTDTQYF. CDR3 sequence (DNA): TGTGCCAGCAGTTACGGACTAGCGGGCACAGATACGCAGTATTTT.

This clonotype has at least ten counts. The chain has TRBV12-3 or TRBV12-4 and TRBJ2-5, with TRBD2 as a possible D gene (5 bases). This CDR3 spans 13 amino acids. Trimming took 5 bases from V and 9 from J, leaving 16 bases between them. CDR3 sequence reads: CASSPRAPRAQYF. CDR3 sequence (DNA): TGTGCCAGCAGTCCGCGGGCCCCACGGGCCCAGTACTTC.

The sample holds many counts of this clonotype. The chain joins TRBV12-3 or TRBV12-4 to TRBJ1-5; perhaps TRBD1 as D (5 bases). V gave up 3 bases and J gave up 6 bases, with 15 bases separating them. There are 15 residues in the CDR3. CDR3 nucleotides: TGTGCCAGCAGTTTTAGGTTCGGGGGGGTTCAGCCCCAGCATTTT. Its protein product is CASSFRFGGVQPQHF.

This clonotype was recorded many times. The chain uses TRBV29-1 and TRBJ2-3; D tentatively reads TRBD1 or TRBD2 (6 bases each). Trimming took off 7 bases at V and 2 bases at J, with 19 bases between the two ends. The CDR3 has 15 amino acids. Per germline, CDR1 SQVTM and CDR2 ANQGSEA. CDR3 nucleotides: TGCAGCGCATCTACAGGGCGGGGATACACAGATACGCAGTATTTT. This translates into CSASTGRGYTDTQYF.

In this sample, this clonotype is medium-sized. The rearrangement joins TRBV7-3 to TRBJ2-3; maybe TRBD1 (6 bases). The CDR3 runs to 15 residues. V was shortened by 3 bases and J by 0 bases, with 10 bases between the two germline ends. In germline, CDR1 is SGHTA, CDR2 FQGTGA. The CDR3 nucleotides are TGTGCCAGCAGCTTGGGCAGGGGAAGCACAGATACGCAGTATTTT. This gives the protein CASSLGRGSTDTQYF.

Many counts were recorded for this clonotype. This chain uses TRBV9 with TRBJ2-3; no firm D call. The CDR3 sequence is 16 residues long. The V and J ends lost 3 bases and 0 bases respectively, with 14 bases between them. Germline CDR1 and CDR2: SGDLS and YYNGEE. The CDR3 sequence is CASSAFDRVSTDTQYF. The CDR3 coding sequence is TGTGCCAGCAGCGCCTTCGATAGGGTTAGCACAGATACGCAGTATTTT.

At least ten counts were recorded for this clonotype. V usage is TRBV20-1 and J usage is TRBJ1-1, with TRBD1 identical over 9 bases. The CDR3 runs to 12 residues. CDR1 DFQATT and CDR2 SNEGSKA come from the germline V gene (reference sequence). This CDR3 reads CRLDRGNTEAFF. The DNA for the CDR3 is TGCAGGTTGGACAGGGGAAACACTGAAGCTTTCTTT.

This clonotype was recorded many times. V gene TRBV5-1 combines with J gene TRBJ1-1; D is undetermined. The ends were cut back, 1 base at V and 2 bases at J, with 9 bases in the middle. The CDR3 has 14 amino acids. The germline gives CDR1 SGHRS, CDR2 YFSETQ. The CDR3, as DNA: TGCGCCAGCAGCTTGTCCCGAGGAAACACTGAAGCTTTCTTT. The encoded protein is CASSLSRGNTEAFF.

At least ten counts were recorded for this clonotype. J is TRBJ2-2 and V is TRBV27; D call uncertain. Germline V lookup: CDR1 MNHEY, CDR2 SMNVEV (reference sequence). The CDR3 consists of 13 residues. Trimming took off 6 bases at V and 4 bases at J, with 9 bases between the two ends. CDR3 in amino acids: CASSPYLTGELFF. The CDR3 DNA follows: TGTGCCAGCAGCCCCTATCTCACCGGGGAGCTGTTTTTT.

This clonotype was detected ten times or more. The chain couples TRBV12-3 or TRBV12-4 to TRBJ1-1; 8 bases line up with TRBD1. V dropped 5 bases and J dropped 7; count of bases not matched to a gene: 9. The CDR3 length is 14 residues. The CDR3 DNA sequence: TGTGCCAGCAGTCCAAGACAGGGGAGGGGTGAAGCTTTCTTT. This sequence encodes CASSPRQGRGEAFF.

Ten or more counts support this clonotype. The V and J genes are TRBV5-1 and TRBJ1-1; D is possibly TRBD1 (6 bases). CDR1 SGHRS and CDR2 YFSETQ come from the germline V gene. The CDR3 extends over 16 amino acids. V shed 0 bases and J shed 0 bases, with 12 bases lying between them. The CDR3 nucleotides read TGCGCCAGCAGCTTGGTTGCAGGGGCGCTGAACACTGAAGCTTTCTTT. Its protein product is CASSLVAGALNTEAFF.

This clonotype came up many times. This chain connects TRBV20-1 to TRBJ2-1, with D hard to call. Trimming stripped 6 bases from V and 6 bases from J, with 12 bases between. The CDR3 extends over 12 amino acids. Germline CDR1 DFQATT, CDR2 SNEGSKA (reference sequence). The CDR3 is CSASVHPNEQFF. In nucleotides, the CDR3 is TGCAGTGCCTCGGTCCATCCCAATGAGCAGTTCTTC.

In its sample, this clonotype was seen a few times. The chain recombines TRBV4-1 with TRBJ2-7; 7 nucleotides match TRBD2. Trimming removed 1 base from V and 0 bases from J; junction bases left unmatched: 12. This CDR3 is 18 amino acids long. Germline CDR1 is MGHRA and CDR2 is YSYEKL. The CDR3 DNA reads TGCGCCAGCAGCCAAGCAAAACCTTCGGGAGGCAGCTCCTACGAGCAGTACTTC. As protein: CASSQAKPSGGSSYEQYF.

The sample holds many counts of this clonotype. V gene TRBV16 combines with J gene TRBJ2-7; possible D gene TRBD1, 6 bases. Trimming cost V 3 bases and J 4 bases, with 19 bases left between them. This CDR3 contains 16 residues. Germline V gene sequence: CDR1 KGHSY, CDR2 FQNENV. The CDR3 loop reads CASSQVITDRQYEQYF. The DNA of the CDR3 is TGTGCCAGCAGCCAGGTGATCACCGACAGGCAATACGAGCAGTACTTC.

A note on this clonotype: This clone may be a read error of a much larger clone one base away. V gene TRBV6-5 combines with J gene TRBJ2-7; D could derive from TRBD1 or TRBD2 (5 bases each). CDR3 length equals 14 residues. The V gene's germline CDR1 is MNHEY and CDR2 SVGAGI. The V end lost 2 bases, the J end lost 2 bases, and 10 bases lay between the germline ends. The chain's CDR3 is CASSYEWGTYEQYF. Written as DNA, the CDR3 is TGTGCCAGCAGTTACGAGTGGGGGACCTACGAGCAGTACTTC.

The CDR3 coding sequence is TGCAGTGCTAGAGGCACCGGGCCAACGGGCTATGGCTACACCTTC. It codes for CSARGTGPTGYGYTF. The chain employs TRBV20-1 and TRBJ1-2; D ambiguous. The CDR3 loop spans 15 amino acids. V lost 1 base to trimming and J lost 4 bases, with 16 bases between them. Germline CDR1 and CDR2: DFQATT and SNEGSKA (reference sequence).

This clonotype was counted many times. The chain links TRBV20-1 to TRBJ1-1; 8 nucleotides align to TRBD1. This CDR3 comprises 14 residues. V was clipped by 3 bases and J by 3 bases; unmatched bases: 6. Germline V lookup: CDR1 DFQATT, CDR2 SNEGSKA (reference sequence). The CDR3 sequence: CSARRTGLYTEAFF. The DNA for the CDR3 is TGCAGTGCTAGGCGGACAGGGTTGTACACTGAAGCTTTCTTT.

The V and J genes are TRBV28 and TRBJ2-7; D is unclear. CDR3 size: 14 residues. From germline, CDR1 is MDHEN and CDR2 SYDVKM. V gave up 2 bases and J gave up 5 bases, with 13 bases separating them. In DNA, the CDR3 is TGTGCCAGCAGTTTAACGGACGCACGCCACGAGCAGTACTTC. Translating it yields CASSLTDARHEQYF.

DNA for the CDR3: TGTGCCAGCAGCCTCTCTGGGGGGAAAATGAACACTGAAGCTTTCTTT. Translated, it gives CASSLSGGKMNTEAFF. V is TRBV3-1 and J is TRBJ1-1; D might be TRBD1 (5 bases). The CDR3 is made up of 16 amino acids. V shed 4 bases and J shed 0 bases, with 15 bases lying between them. Germline V gene data show CDR1 as LGHDT and CDR2 as YNNKEL (reference sequence).